This is a list of T cell receptor beta chains from one sample in a study of T cell changes during pregnancy in multiple sclerosis. Sequencing used immunoSEQ multiplex PCR; TCRdb keeps in-frame clones, though not all of them. Counted here are about 58,000 clones, about 90% occurring once; the ten biggest clones make up 0.4% to 0.55%. Sequenced material: CD4+ T cells from peripheral blood mononuclear cells, taken after pregnancy. All receptors come from a female donor in good health, enrolled as a control in a pregnancy study. Both conserved end residues are part of each CDR3.

v_call	j_call	cdr3_aa
TRBV14	TRBJ2-3	CASSHWDIRTDTQYF
TRBV7-9	TRBJ2-3	CASSRGTGQGTDTQYF
TRBV18	TRBJ1-1	CASQGGAVTEAFF
TRBV4-3	TRBJ2-7	CASSQDIDSEQYF
TRBV5-4	TRBJ1-2	CATTPGITTYGYTF
TRBV7-3	TRBJ1-3	CASSLTPGNTIYF
TRBV6-5	TRBJ2-3	CASSYGGSVDTQYF
TRBV5-1	TRBJ2-1	CASSLAAGEQFF
TRBV7-2	TRBJ1-1	CASSLEQGIYTEAFF
TRBV7-9	TRBJ2-1	CASSVPGGGYNEQFF
TRBV6-4	TRBJ2-3	CASGAGHTDTQYF
TRBV6-5	TRBJ1-1	CASSYIMNTEAFF
TRBV5-1	TRBJ1-2	CASSPDRAYGYTF
TRBV5-4	TRBJ2-3	CASSLAGTSGAPDTQYF
TRBV30	TRBJ1-3	CAWTGFTGGFQSSGNTIYF
TRBV4-1	TRBJ2-7	CASSLGDRGSYEQYF
TRBV18	TRBJ1-2	CASSPEAEQGAWGYTF
TRBV13	TRBJ2-7	CASSLRWDRAYEQYF
TRBV7-2	TRBJ1-4	CASSLAGAGEKLFF
TRBV11-1	TRBJ1-1	CASSYTGGGSAFF
TRBV11-3	TRBJ2-5	CASSLRQGGSETQYF
TRBV7-3	TRBJ2-3	CASSHGTRDDTQYF
TRBV7-2	TRBJ1-1	CASRPFGGHTEAFF
TRBV7-8	TRBJ2-3	CASSLALGAEKQYF
TRBV9	TRBJ1-3	CASSTRDMPVPGNTIYF
TRBV6-6	TRBJ1-1	CASSYATGGSVEAFF
TRBV30	TRBJ1-1	CAWILDRANTEAFF
TRBV7-9	TRBJ2-7	CASSLGTGTYEQYF
TRBV7-2	TRBJ1-6	CASSLAKEGSPLHF
TRBV7-2	TRBJ2-2	CASSLLASPNTGELFF
TRBV6-1	TRBJ1-1	CASSTGGGNTEAFF
TRBV19	TRBJ1-1	CASSQGFGGTEAFF
TRBV19	TRBJ1-4	CASSIAGNEKLFF
TRBV6-1	TRBJ2-5	CASSGRVVGQGALRETQYF
TRBV5-4	TRBJ2-1	CASSFRGRSYNEQFF
TRBV11-3	TRBJ1-3	CASSFTGVTGNTIYF
TRBV4-3	TRBJ1-2	CASSLDLGGTGGSGYTF
TRBV11-1	TRBJ1-2	CASSSNPTGTATPYGYTF
TRBV1	TRBJ2-3	CTGTPFPFRGGSTDTQYF
TRBV7-2	TRBJ2-7	CASSLAIRIGEQYF
TRBV5-4	TRBJ1-1	CASSRETGMNTEAFF
TRBV6-5	TRBJ2-3	CASSYREDTDTQYF
TRBV5-4	TRBJ2-3	CASSFLLASRTDTQYF
TRBV7-9	TRBJ1-3	CASSPEFWTEPGNTIYF
TRBV4-2	TRBJ2-3	CASSGVAGRTDTQYF
TRBV6-5	TRBJ2-7	CASSVSGTGVYEQYF
TRBV7-2	TRBJ1-4	CASSLSRVGGNEKLFF
TRBV7-2	TRBJ1-4	CASSQFHNEKLFF
TRBV7-3	TRBJ2-1	CASSPQGAGSYNEQFF
TRBV9	TRBJ1-1	CASSAGQMNTEAFF
TRBV7-2	TRBJ2-7	CASSLNRGSYEQYF
TRBV15	TRBJ2-6	CATSRDRDTRSGANVLTF
TRBV30	TRBJ1-1	CAWSTGTGAYTFF
TRBV18	TRBJ1-5	CASSPLGTGGRRVPLQPQHF
TRBV4-3	TRBJ2-3	CASSQDRAGSDTQYF